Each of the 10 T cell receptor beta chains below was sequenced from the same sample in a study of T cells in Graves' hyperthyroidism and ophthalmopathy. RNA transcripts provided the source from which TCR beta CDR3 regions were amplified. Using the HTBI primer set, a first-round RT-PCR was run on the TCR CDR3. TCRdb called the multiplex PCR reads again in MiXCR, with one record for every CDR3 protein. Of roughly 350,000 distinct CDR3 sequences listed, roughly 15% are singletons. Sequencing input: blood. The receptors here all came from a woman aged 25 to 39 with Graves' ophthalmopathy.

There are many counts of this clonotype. CDR3 amino acids: CASRNAGHGRSTDTQYF. The DNA of the CDR3 is TGTGCCAGCAGAAACGCCGGACACGGACGTAGCACAGATACGCAGTATTTT. The chain recombines TRBV5-5 with TRBJ2-3; a weak D match, TRBD1 (5 bases). CDR1 SGHKS and CDR2 YYEKEE come from the germline V gene (reference sequence). This CDR3 comprises 17 residues. V lost 5 bases, J lost 0 bases, and 19 bases lay in between. Full variable domain (missing parts from reference TRBV5-5 and TRBJ2-3): DAGVTQSPTHLIKTRGQQVTLRCSPISGHKSVSWYQQVLGQGPQFIFQYYEKEERGRGNFPDRFSARQFPNYSSELNVNALLLGDSALYLCASRNAGHGRSTDTQYFGPGTRLTVL.

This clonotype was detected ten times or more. Here the CDR3 DNA reads TGTGCCAGCTCACATAAGCCCTTGGAGCAGTTCTTC. Protein: CASSHKPLEQFF. The rearrangement uses TRBV18 and TRBJ2-1; D is unclear. The CDR3 runs to 12 residues. V was pared by 4 bases and J by 10 bases, with 11 bases between. From germline, CDR1 is KGHSH and CDR2 LQKENI.

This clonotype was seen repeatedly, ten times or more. The CDR3 coding sequence is TGCAGTGCTAGAGATTCCCAGGGACAGTACACTGAAGCTTTCTTT. This gives the protein CSARDSQGQYTEAFF. The chain uses TRBV20-1 and TRBJ1-1; 7 nucleotides line up with TRBD1. V was pared by 0 bases and J by 3 bases, with 7 bases of the junction left unmatched. Germline V gene data show CDR1 as DFQATT and CDR2 as SNEGSKA (reference sequence). The CDR3 is 15 residues long.

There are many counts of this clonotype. As DNA, the CDR3 is TGTGCCAGCTCATCGACAGTCGGGGCTAACTATGGCTACACCTTC. Translation gives CASSSTVGANYGYTF. The rearrangement links TRBV18 to TRBJ1-2; TRBD1 might be the D (5 bases). Trimming took off 5 bases at V and 0 bases at J, with 13 bases between the two ends. Germline CDR1 and CDR2: KGHSH and LQKENI. The CDR3 consists of 15 residues.

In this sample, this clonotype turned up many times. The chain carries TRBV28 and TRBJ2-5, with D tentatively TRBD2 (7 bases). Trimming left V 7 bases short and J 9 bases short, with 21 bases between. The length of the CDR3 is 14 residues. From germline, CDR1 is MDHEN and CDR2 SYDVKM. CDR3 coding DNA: TGTGCCAGCAAATCTGACAGGCGACGGGGGGCCCAGTACTTC. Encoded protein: CASKSDRRRGAQYF.

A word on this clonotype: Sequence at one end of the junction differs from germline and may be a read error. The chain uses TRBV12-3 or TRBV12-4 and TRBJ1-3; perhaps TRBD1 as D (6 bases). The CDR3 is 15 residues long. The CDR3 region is CASSLTGLSENTIYF. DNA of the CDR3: TGTGCCAGCAGTTTGACAGGCCTCTCTGAAAACACCATATATTTT.

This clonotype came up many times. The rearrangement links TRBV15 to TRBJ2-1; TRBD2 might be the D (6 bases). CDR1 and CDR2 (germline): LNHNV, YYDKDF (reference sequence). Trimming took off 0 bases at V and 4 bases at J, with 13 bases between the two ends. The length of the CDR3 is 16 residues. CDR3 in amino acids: CATSRDHAGPYNEQFF. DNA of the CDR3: TGTGCCACCAGCAGAGATCATGCGGGGCCGTACAATGAGCAGTTCTTC.

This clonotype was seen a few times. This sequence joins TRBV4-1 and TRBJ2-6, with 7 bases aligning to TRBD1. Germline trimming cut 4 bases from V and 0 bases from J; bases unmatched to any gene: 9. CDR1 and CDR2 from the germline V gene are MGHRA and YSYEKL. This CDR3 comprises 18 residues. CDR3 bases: TGCGCCAGCAGCCCAACAGGGGCCCCGAACTCTGGGGCCAACGTCCTGACTTTC. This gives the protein CASSPTGAPNSGANVLTF.

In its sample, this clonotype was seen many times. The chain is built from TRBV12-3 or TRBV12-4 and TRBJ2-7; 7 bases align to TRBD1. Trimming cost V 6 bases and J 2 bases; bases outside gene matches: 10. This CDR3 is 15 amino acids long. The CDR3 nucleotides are TGTGCCAGCAGGGCTACAGGGGAGTGGACCTACGAGCAGTACTTC. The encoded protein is CASRATGEWTYEQYF.

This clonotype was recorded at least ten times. CDR3 bases: TGTGCCAGCAGCGGGCGGGGGGCATCCACAGATACGCAGTATTTT. The encoded protein is CASSGRGASTDTQYF. The chain carries TRBV2 and TRBJ2-3; 8 nucleotides line up with TRBD2. Germline V lookup: CDR1 SNHLY, CDR2 FYNNEI. The CDR3 is 15 amino acids. V trimming: 6 bases; J trimming: 2 bases; junction bases outside the gene matches: 7.